This record covers a single TCR beta chain. Its antigen is as yet unknown. Vbeta (60) and Jbeta (13) primers were used in the PCR. Clones were read by immunoSEQ multiplex PCR, and TCRdb kept only the in-frame ones, dropping some. Its table lists 55,000 to 75,000 clones. The data are from a study of cytomegalovirus exposure and HLA in healthy donors. General study results and limits: Sequencing likely caused a cluster of highly shared sequence variants. In a later analysis, compared with equally common non-associated chains, HLA-associated beta chains were more expanded. For cytomegalovirus status, the classifier reportedly gave diagnoses with high specificity and sensitivity. In vitro experiments confirmed that three CMV-associated chains were specific for CMV antigens.

V trimming: 4 bases; J trimming: 6 bases; junction bases outside the gene matches: 5. The CDR3 extends over 15 amino acids. Germline loops: CDR1 SNHLY, CDR2 FYNNEI. The chain links TRBV2 to TRBJ2-1; 11 bases align to TRBD1. Sample: PBMCs. This receptor was obtained from a male donor in good health and CMV-seronegative. The CDR3 DNA reads as TGTGCCAGCAGTGCTAGGACAGGGGGCCGCAATGAGCAGTTCTTC. This gives the protein CASSARTGGRNEQFF.